This is a list of T cell receptor beta chains from one sample in a study of T cell responses to AZD1222 COVID-19 vaccine. Here immunoSEQ multiplex PCR was the method, and the copy in TCRdb shows in-frame clones only, minus some. The repertoire holds 95,000 to 130,000 clones, with 92% as singletons. Here the sequenced sample was peripheral blood, taken 28 days after the second AZD1222 dose. These receptors were obtained from an adult who received the AZD1222 COVID-19 vaccine. CDR3s include the opening cysteine and the closing phenylalanine or tryptophan.

CDR3aa,v_gene,j_gene
CASSRDHYGYTF,TRBV5-4,TRBJ1-2
CASRAGVNTDTQYF,TRBV5-1,TRBJ2-3
CASSDRQGSETQYF,TRBV10-1,TRBJ2-5
CASSKGPNSGRVGRKLFF,TRBV21-1,TRBJ1-4
CASRVGWASNTGANVLTF,TRBV5-1,TRBJ2-6
CAWSVGSGMETQYF,TRBV30,TRBJ2-5
CASSFGRSGGYTF,TRBV13,TRBJ1-2
CASSFVFSAGGTDTQYF,TRBV27,TRBJ2-3
CASSLDWNYGYTF,TRBV7-2,TRBJ1-2
CASGEGAQYF,TRBV6-4,TRBJ2-5
CASSGGPGAYEQYF,TRBV5-1,TRBJ2-7
CAIRKLAGGTGDTQYF,TRBV10-3,TRBJ2-3
CASSGQDLNEQFF,TRBV5-1,TRBJ2-1
CASSFASNSGNTIYF,TRBV7-2,TRBJ1-3
CASSPAPHEYGYTF,TRBV28,TRBJ1-2
CASMGQPLYEQYF,TRBV28,TRBJ2-7
CASSSPPEGGPYNSPLHF,TRBV28,TRBJ1-6
CASSPGATNEKLFF,TRBV5-1,TRBJ1-4
CASSLGTGGVGEQYF,TRBV27,TRBJ2-7
CASSSRPQPQHF,TRBV28,TRBJ1-5
CASSTGQGIYEQYF,TRBV18,TRBJ2-7
CASSPGGDTEAFF,TRBV6-4,TRBJ1-1
CASSWDRVDGYTF,TRBV11-2,TRBJ1-2
CASSYSNEQFF,TRBV6-2/TRBV6-3,TRBJ2-1
CASSLSGVGNTIYF,TRBV5-1,TRBJ1-3
CASSLATSGSRNIQYF,TRBV4-1,TRBJ2-4
CASSLGLPTQYF,TRBV7-9,TRBJ2-3
CASSQKSPRRESTDTQYF,TRBV13,TRBJ2-3
CASRTSGPYEQYF,TRBV2,TRBJ2-7
CASSYRLAGAHEQFF,TRBV6-5,TRBJ2-1
CASSSLTRYEQYF,TRBV19,TRBJ2-7
CASSRDRLATDNEQFF,TRBV5-1,TRBJ2-1
CASSLIVDTEAFF,TRBV27,TRBJ1-1
CASTTGGRYSNQPQHF,TRBV6-6,TRBJ1-5
CASSLAGGPSNEQFF,TRBV6-6,TRBJ2-1
CASSSTGRNQPQHF,TRBV28,TRBJ1-5
CASSVVGLSTTSTDTQYF,TRBV9,TRBJ2-3
CASSSSWNTGELFF,TRBV5-1,TRBJ2-2
CASTIGGTGVTEQYF,TRBV28,TRBJ2-7
CASSLGGSGRATDTQYF,TRBV13,TRBJ2-3
CASSLEGGQLGGYTF,TRBV5-1,TRBJ1-2
CAISERGADSPLHF,TRBV10-3,TRBJ1-6
CAWGPRYPNTEAFF,TRBV30,TRBJ1-1
CASSPSFPAGGKETQYF,TRBV5-1,TRBJ2-5
CASRWTGVGETQYF,TRBV6-6,TRBJ2-5
CAIKSEGVTEKLFF,TRBV28,TRBJ1-4
CASSMRRDGTNEKLFF,TRBV19,TRBJ1-4
CASSPTPGGNTEAFF,TRBV4-1,TRBJ1-1